Listed below are T cell receptor beta chains from one sample, sequenced in a study of Graves' ophthalmopathy and Graves' hyperthyroidism. MiXCR, applied by TCRdb to the multiplex PCR reads, yields one record per CDR3 protein. This table has hundreds of thousands of distinct CDR3 sequences, roughly 41% appearing once. The sample consisted of peripheral blood. The receptors shown here come from an adult man with Graves' ophthalmopathy. CDR3s include the opening cysteine and the closing phenylalanine or tryptophan. The order of the fields is clone size, J gene, D gene, V gene, CDR3 protein, CDR3 DNA. A D gene is named only where the DNA matches it firmly. Where a row states a size, it is once, few, many or the class of an expanded clone; other rows omit it.

>few|TRBJ2-7|-|TRBV18
CASSPPGVDEQYF
TGTGCCAGCTCACCACCGGGAGTCGACGAGCAGTACTTC
>-|TRBJ1-6|-|TRBV20-1
CSARDHQGYSPLHF
TGCAGTGCTAGAGATCATCAGGGTTATTCACCCCTCCACTTT
>-|TRBJ1-4|TRBD1|TRBV20-1
CSARDRANEKLFF
TGCAGTGCTAGGGACAGGGCTAATGAAAAACTGTTTTTT
>-|TRBJ1-4|-|TRBV10-3
CAISETGTGEKLFF
TGTGCCATCAGTGAGACCGGGACTGGCGAAAAACTGTTTTTT
>few|TRBJ1-2|TRBD1|TRBV12-3/TRBV12-4
CASRMAARGPGYTF
TGTGCCAGCAGGATGGCCGCCAGGGGGCCTGGCTACACCTTC
>few|TRBJ2-2|-|TRBV5-1
CASSLAGASTGELFF
TGCGCCAGCAGCTTGGCGGGGGCGAGCACCGGGGAGCTGTTTTTT
>few|TRBJ2-7|-|TRBV7-9
CASSQFQLTQYEQYF
TGTGCCAGCAGCCAGTTTCAGTTAACTCAGTACGAGCAGTACTTC
>few|TRBJ2-7|TRBD2|TRBV20-1
CSARGGRAREQYF
TGCAGTGCCCGTGGAGGGAGGGCCCGCGAGCAGTACTTC
>-|TRBJ1-2|TRBD1|TRBV10-3
CASTRHRDRVFYGYTF
TGTGCCAGCACGAGACACCGGGACAGAGTTTTCTATGGCTACACCTTC
>many|TRBJ1-6|-|TRBV5-6
CASSLGSQGKYNSPLHF
TGTGCCAGCAGCTTGGGCTCCCAGGGGAAATATAATTCACCCCTCCACTTT
>-|TRBJ1-2|TRBD1|TRBV5-4
CASRSQGGSSNYGYTF
TGTGCCAGCAGATCCCAGGGGGGTTCGTCTAACTATGGCTACACCTTC
>-|TRBJ2-7|-|TRBV14
CVSSARYEQYF
TGTGTCAGCAGCGCTAGATACGAGCAGTACTTC
>many|TRBJ2-5|-|TRBV7-8
CASSLGWGEETQYF
TGTGCCAGCAGCTTAGGATGGGGGGAAGAGACCCAGTACTTC
>many|TRBJ1-2|-|TRBV11-2
CASSSDTNYGYTF
TGTGCCAGCAGCTCCGACACGAACTATGGCTACACCTTC
>-|TRBJ1-2|-|TRBV29-1
CSKAPIDGYTF
TGCAGCAAGGCGCCGATCGATGGCTACACCTTC
>-|TRBJ2-1|-|TRBV29-1
CSVVVWRRNEQFF
TGCAGCGTGGTCGTTTGGAGGCGGAATGAGCAGTTCTTC
>few|TRBJ2-5|-|TRBV20-1
CSVVGGSGETQYF
TGCAGTGTGGTAGGGGGTTCGGGAGAGACCCAGTACTTC
>many|TRBJ1-1|-|TRBV19
CASSRSGTPTEAFF
TGTGCCAGTAGCCGTTCTGGGACGCCCACTGAAGCTTTCTTT
>many|TRBJ1-2|-|TRBV19
CASSINGGSNYGYTF
TGTGCCAGTAGTATCAACGGGGGATCTAACTATGGCTACACCTTC
>many|TRBJ1-1|-|TRBV7-9
CASSSNAGTEAFF
TGTGCCAGCAGCTCAAATGCTGGCACTGAAGCTTTCTTT
>-|TRBJ1-1|-|TRBV15
CATSTAGGAFF
TGTGCCACCAGCACAGCGGGGGGAGCTTTCTTT
>many|TRBJ2-5|-|TRBV5-1
CASSPGAVLQETQYF
TGCGCCAGCAGCCCAGGGGCGGTCCTCCAAGAGACCCAGTACTTC
>few|TRBJ2-5|-|TRBV12-5
CASGLVMRGMETQYF
TGTGCTAGTGGTTTGGTAATGAGAGGGATGGAGACCCAGTACTTC
>many|TRBJ1-5|-|TRBV16
CASSERPGTPQHF
TGTGCCAGCAGCGAAAGGCCAGGGACGCCCCAGCATTTT
>many|TRBJ2-5|-|TRBV10-3
CAISESRGAGVQTQYF
TGTGCCATCAGTGAGTCCCGGGGGGCTGGCGTTCAGACCCAGTACTTC
>-|TRBJ2-5|TRBD2|TRBV5-1
CASTPRGARRSGSEETQYF
TGCGCCAGCACCCCCCGGGGGGCGCGACGTAGCGGGAGTGAGGAGACCCAGTACTTC
>-|TRBJ2-2|-|TRBV19
CASMVVGYTVGYTGELFF
TGTGCCAGTATGGTGGTTGGATATACGGTTGGGTACACCGGGGAGCTGTTTTTT